This is a list of T cell receptor beta chains from one sample in a study of sequential checkpoint blockade in melanoma. The data were produced by immunoSEQ multiplex PCR, yet TCRdb's version contains in-frame clones alone and is incomplete. The sample lists tens of thousands of clones, about 88% occurring once. The starting material was CD8+ T cells sorted from blood (inferred from file names), obtained from a patient given nivolumab and ipilimumab in sequence. All receptors derive from a human donor with melanoma. CDR3s include the opening cysteine and the closing phenylalanine or tryptophan. Each record gives: D gene, clone size, V gene, J gene, CDR3 DNA, CDR3 protein. A D gene is named only where the DNA matches it firmly. Only part of the rows carry a size: once, few, many, or a class if the clone is expanded.

D gene: -
clone size: few
V gene: TRBV19
J gene: TRBJ2-6
CDR3 DNA: TGTGCCAGTACCCCGTTGTTGCAGGGCTCTGGGGCCAACGTCCTGACTTTC
CDR3 protein: CASTPLLQGSGANVLTF

D gene: -
clone size: -
V gene: TRBV13
J gene: TRBJ2-7
CDR3 DNA: TGTGCCAGCAGCTTGGAGGGGTCTAGCTCCTACGAGCAGTACTTC
CDR3 protein: CASSLEGSSSYEQYF

D gene: -
clone size: -
V gene: TRBV19
J gene: TRBJ1-1
CDR3 DNA: TGTGCCAGTAGTTGGGGGGGGGCGCGGAACACTGAAGCTTTCTTT
CDR3 protein: CASSWGGARNTEAFF

D gene: -
clone size: -
V gene: TRBV2
J gene: TRBJ2-7
CDR3 DNA: TGTGCCAGCTCATACAGGGCGGTCTCCTACGAGCAGTACTTC
CDR3 protein: CASSYRAVSYEQYF

D gene: TRBD2
clone size: -
V gene: TRBV10-3
J gene: TRBJ2-1
CDR3 DNA: TGTGCCATCAGTGAGCCATCAGGACTAGCGGGAGCGATCTCCTACAATGAGCAGTTCTTC
CDR3 protein: CAISEPSGLAGAISYNEQFF

D gene: -
clone size: -
V gene: TRBV4-3
J gene: TRBJ1-4
CDR3 DNA: TGCGCCAGCAGCCAAGCCTCATTCAAGGAGAAAAAACTGTTTTTT
CDR3 protein: CASSQASFKEKKLFF

D gene: -
clone size: -
V gene: TRBV5-6
J gene: TRBJ1-5
CDR3 DNA: TGTGCCAGCAGCTCAGGACTTGAACGGCCCCAGCATTTT
CDR3 protein: CASSSGLERPQHF

D gene: TRBD1
clone size: -
V gene: TRBV4-3
J gene: TRBJ2-3
CDR3 DNA: TGCGCCAGCAGCCAAATCTCAACCGGGACAGGGGGTAGCACAGATACGCAGTATTTT
CDR3 protein: CASSQISTGTGGSTDTQYF

D gene: -
clone size: -
V gene: TRBV18
J gene: TRBJ2-7
CDR3 DNA: TGTGCCAGCTCACCTTCCATCTCCTACGAGCAGTACTTC
CDR3 protein: CASSPSISYEQYF

D gene: -
clone size: -
V gene: TRBV7-8
J gene: TRBJ2-1
CDR3 DNA: TGTGCCAGCAGCTTCCCTGGCGGGAGTGGGGACAATAATGAGCAGTTCTTC
CDR3 protein: CASSFPGGSGDNNEQFF

D gene: -
clone size: -
V gene: TRBV6-5
J gene: TRBJ2-1
CDR3 DNA: TGTGCCAGCAGTTACCTGGCCCCGTACAATGAGCAGTTCTTC
CDR3 protein: CASSYLAPYNEQFF

D gene: -
clone size: -
V gene: TRBV28
J gene: TRBJ2-5
CDR3 DNA: TGTGCCAGCAGTTACTCGTTGGGCAGCCAGGGTCAAGAGACCCAGTACTTC
CDR3 protein: CASSYSLGSQGQETQYF

D gene: TRBD1
clone size: -
V gene: TRBV19
J gene: TRBJ2-2
CDR3 DNA: TGTGCCAGTAGTGGACAGGGGGCCGGGGAGCTGTTTTTT
CDR3 protein: CASSGQGAGELFF

D gene: TRBD1
clone size: -
V gene: TRBV29-1
J gene: TRBJ1-5
CDR3 DNA: TGCAGCGTTGCGGACAGGGAGAATCAGCCCCAGCATTTT
CDR3 protein: CSVADRENQPQHF

D gene: -
clone size: -
V gene: TRBV11-2
J gene: TRBJ2-5
CDR3 DNA: TGTGCCAGCACCCTATTTAGCGTATCAGGGACCCAGTACTTC
CDR3 protein: CASTLFSVSGTQYF

D gene: -
clone size: once
V gene: TRBV27
J gene: TRBJ2-1
CDR3 DNA: TGTGCCAGCAGTTTATCCGATCCAGGGTACAATGAGCAGTTCTTC
CDR3 protein: CASSLSDPGYNEQFF

D gene: -
clone size: -
V gene: TRBV9
J gene: TRBJ2-1
CDR3 DNA: TGTGCCAGCAGCGTAGGGGACTTTTCCTACAATGAGCAGTTCTTC
CDR3 protein: CASSVGDFSYNEQFF

D gene: -
clone size: -
V gene: TRBV27
J gene: TRBJ2-3
CDR3 DNA: TGTGCCAGCAGTAATCTCGGGATTGCAGATACGCAGTATTTT
CDR3 protein: CASSNLGIADTQYF

D gene: TRBD2
clone size: -
V gene: TRBV9
J gene: TRBJ2-1
CDR3 DNA: TGTGCCAGCAGCGAAGCGGGGGGCCACTTAAATGAGCAGTTCTTC
CDR3 protein: CASSEAGGHLNEQFF

D gene: TRBD2
clone size: -
V gene: TRBV19
J gene: TRBJ2-7
CDR3 DNA: TGTGCCAGTAGTACCGGGGGGACTTACGAGCAGTACTTC
CDR3 protein: CASSTGGTYEQYF

D gene: -
clone size: -
V gene: TRBV4-1
J gene: TRBJ1-2
CDR3 DNA: TGCGCCAGCAGTCCCAGAAACCTCCCCTATGGCTACACCTTC
CDR3 protein: CASSPRNLPYGYTF

D gene: -
clone size: -
V gene: TRBV7-2
J gene: TRBJ2-1
CDR3 DNA: TGTGCCAGCAGCCCTACCTACAATGAGCAGTTCTTC
CDR3 protein: CASSPTYNEQFF

D gene: -
clone size: once
V gene: TRBV19
J gene: TRBJ1-1
CDR3 DNA: TGTGCCAGTAGTGGGCAGGGGAACACTGAAGCTTTCTTT
CDR3 protein: CASSGQGNTEAFF

D gene: TRBD1
clone size: few
V gene: TRBV6-5
J gene: TRBJ2-3
CDR3 DNA: TGTGCCAGCAGTTATGGACAGGACCTTTTCACAGATACGCAGTATTTT
CDR3 protein: CASSYGQDLFTDTQYF

D gene: TRBD1
clone size: once
V gene: TRBV23-1
J gene: TRBJ2-4
CDR3 DNA: TGCGCCAGCAGTCTATATTTACAGGGGGCTGGAAACATTCAGTACTTC
CDR3 protein: CASSLYLQGAGNIQYF

D gene: TRBD2
clone size: -
V gene: TRBV5-1
J gene: TRBJ2-1
CDR3 DNA: TGCGCCAGCAGCTTGAGACTAGCGGGGGATGAGCAGTTCTTC
CDR3 protein: CASSLRLAGDEQFF

D gene: TRBD1
clone size: -
V gene: TRBV7-8
J gene: TRBJ1-5
CDR3 DNA: TGTGCCAGCAGCTCCGGGACAGGGAATCAGCCCCAGCATTTT
CDR3 protein: CASSSGTGNQPQHF

D gene: TRBD2
clone size: -
V gene: TRBV5-1
J gene: TRBJ2-5
CDR3 DNA: TGCGCCAGCACCGCGGGGGGCTCCCAAGAGACCCAGTACTTC
CDR3 protein: CASTAGGSQETQYF

D gene: TRBD1
clone size: -
V gene: TRBV19
J gene: TRBJ1-1
CDR3 DNA: TGTGCCAGTAGTATACGGGCAGGGGGAAACACTGAAGCTTTCTTT
CDR3 protein: CASSIRAGGNTEAFF

D gene: TRBD2
clone size: once
V gene: TRBV9
J gene: TRBJ2-5
CDR3 DNA: TGTGCCAGCTCCCTAAGCGGGGGGCGGTTGGAGACCCAGTACTTC
CDR3 protein: CASSLSGGRLETQYF

D gene: TRBD2
clone size: -
V gene: TRBV13
J gene: TRBJ2-7
CDR3 DNA: TGTGCCAGCAGCCCCCAGGAAGAGGGAGGGAGGGGCGAGCAGTACTTC
CDR3 protein: CASSPQEEGGRGEQYF

D gene: TRBD1
clone size: -
V gene: TRBV13
J gene: TRBJ1-1
CDR3 DNA: TGTGCCAGCAGGATACAGGGGGCGCGTGAAGCTTTCTTT
CDR3 protein: CASRIQGAREAFF

D gene: -
clone size: -
V gene: TRBV28
J gene: TRBJ1-2
CDR3 DNA: TGTGCCAGCAGTTTCGCAGGGGCCACTAACTATGGCTACACCTTC
CDR3 protein: CASSFAGATNYGYTF